The 18 T cell receptor beta chains below were found in one sample sequenced in a study of T cell responses to AZD1222 COVID-19 vaccine. Assay: immunoSEQ multiplex PCR; the TCRdb copy retains only in-frame clones and omits some. In the table there are 110,000 to 150,000 clones, 93% of which are singletons. The sample here was peripheral blood, taken after recovery from COVID-19. The receptors here all came from an adult who had recovered from COVID-19.

The rearrangement uses TRBV7-3 and TRBJ2-1, with D perhaps given as TRBD1 or TRBD2 (5 bases each). This CDR3 contains 15 residues. Looked up from germline, CDR1 is SGHTA and CDR2 is FQGTGA. With 2 bases removed from V and 5 bases from J, the gap between germline ends came to 13 bases. The CDR3 sequence: CASSLGGSLHNEQFF. Here the CDR3 DNA reads TGTGCCAGCAGCTTAGGGGGTTCTCTCCACAATGAGCAGTTCTTC.

A remark on this clone: The junction does not match germline at one end; this may be a read error. This chain uses TRBV11-2 with TRBJ2-7, with 7 bases lining up with TRBD2. Germline CDR1 reads SGHAT; CDR2 reads FQNNGV. The CDR3 is 12 amino acids. Here the CDR3 DNA reads TGTGCCAGCAGCTTAGATCTGGTGACTAGCAACTTC. Translation gives CASSLDLVTSNF.

The CDR3 sequence is CAWSVGRANTGELFF. The CDR3 DNA is TGTGCCTGGAGTGTAGGGCGGGCGAACACCGGGGAGCTGTTTTTT. The V call is TRBV30, the J call TRBJ2-2; maybe TRBD2 (5 bases). CDR1 and CDR2 (germline): GTSNPN, SVGIG (reference sequence). V was clipped by 0 bases and J by 0 bases, with 8 bases between them. The CDR3 runs 15 residues.

The chain recombines TRBV11-1 with TRBJ2-1; 9 nucleotides agree with TRBD1. This CDR3 has 16 residues. Germline V gene lookup returns CDR1 SGHAT and CDR2 FQDESV (reference sequence). V lost 5 bases and J lost 5; bases outside the gene matches: 10. Here the CDR3 reads CASSIRNRGRHNEQFF. CDR3 bases: TGTGCCAGCAGCATACGAAACAGGGGGCGCCACAATGAGCAGTTCTTC.

This chain uses TRBV7-2 with TRBJ2-7, with TRBD1 identical over 7 bases. With 2 bases clipped from V and 2 bases from J, the junction kept 3 bases outside the gene matches. The CDR3 has 14 amino acids. Germline CDR1 is SGHTA and CDR2 is FQGNSA. The CDR3 loop reads CASSLTGTAYEQYF. The CDR3 DNA is TGTGCCAGCAGCTTAACCGGGACAGCCTACGAGCAGTACTTC. Full variable domain (outside the CDR3, taken from reference TRBV7-2 and TRBJ2-7): GAGVSQSPSNKVTEKGKDVELRCDPISGHTALYWYRQSLGQGLEFLIYFQGNSAPDKSGLPSDRFSAERTGGSVSTLTIQRTQQEDSAVYLCASSLTGTAYEQYFGPGTRLTVT.

The CDR3 DNA sequence: TGTGCCACCAAACGACAAGACAGGGATAATTCACCCCTCCACTTT. This translates into CATKRQDRDNSPLHF. The chain combines TRBV18 with TRBJ1-6, with TRBD1 matching 7 bases. J lost 5 bases, V lost 10 bases, and 11 bases had no gene match. The germline gives CDR1 KGHSH, CDR2 LQKENI. The CDR3 has 15 residues. The full variable domain, in which reference TRBV18 and TRBJ1-6 provide the parts outside the CDR3, is NAGVMQNPRHLVRRRGQEARLRCSPMKGHSHVYWYRQLPEEGLKFMVYLQKENIIDESGMPKERFSAEFPKEGPSILRIQQVVRGDSAAYFCATKRQDRDNSPLHFGNGTRLTVT.

V is TRBV28 and J is TRBJ2-5; the D gene is possibly TRBD1 (5 bases). Germline loops: CDR1 MDHEN, CDR2 SYDVKM. This CDR3 has 14 residues. The V end was cut by 11 bases, the J end by 2 bases, with 18 bases between. The chain's CDR3 is CASSPQGYQETQYF. Here the CDR3 DNA reads TGTGCCTCCTCCCCGCAGGGTTATCAAGAGACCCAGTACTTC.

The genes are TRBV10-3 and TRBJ2-3; no firm D call. This CDR3 contains 12 residues. The germline V gene encodes CDR1 ENHRY and CDR2 SYGVKD. Between the trimmed V and J ends, which lost 8 bases and 6 bases, there was a span of 12 bases. This chain's CDR3 is CAIAPGRDTQYF. The DNA of the CDR3 is TGTGCCATCGCCCCGGGCCGGGATACGCAGTATTTT.

This clone came up once. The rearrangement joins TRBV2 to TRBJ1-5; perhaps TRBD1 as D (5 bases). This CDR3 is 13 amino acids long. In germline, CDR1 is SNHLY, CDR2 FYNNEI. V dropped 4 bases and J dropped 6 bases, with 10 bases sitting between them. The CDR3 is CASSVGVGQPQHF. Written as DNA, the CDR3 is TGTGCCAGCAGTGTGGGGGTAGGTCAGCCCCAGCATTTT.

The V gene is TRBV28, the J gene TRBJ1-2, with TRBD1 matching over 9 bases. V gave up 0 bases and J gave up 4 bases; unmatched junction bases: 0. From germline, CDR1 is MDHEN and CDR2 SYDVKM. The CDR3 spans 14 residues. CDR3 nucleotides: TGTGCCAGCAGTTTATGGACAGGGGGCTATGGCTACACCTTC. This encodes CASSLWTGGYGYTF.

The rearrangement links TRBV6-2 or TRBV6-3 to TRBJ2-1; maybe TRBD2 (5 bases). V was trimmed by 0 bases and J by 3 bases, leaving 9 bases between them. Germline V CDR1 and CDR2: MNHEY, SVGEGT. The CDR3 loop spans 15 amino acids. CDR3 residues: CASSYSGSDYNEQFF. The CDR3 region has the DNA TGTGCCAGCAGTTACTCGGGTAGCGACTACAATGAGCAGTTCTTC.

The CDR3 loop is CAWSVGGFPSYEQYF. The CDR3 coding sequence is TGTGCCTGGAGTGTAGGCGGGTTCCCCTCCTACGAGCAGTACTTC. The chain employs TRBV30 and TRBJ2-7, with D possibly TRBD2 on 5 matching bases. This CDR3 is 15 amino acids long. Germline V gene sequence: CDR1 GTSNPN, CDR2 SVGIG (reference sequence). Trimming shortened V by 0 bases and J by 0 bases, and 12 bases separated the two germline ends.

This clone showed up just once. A read error may produce the germline difference seen at one junction end. The chain's CDR3 is CASTLHGGSNTEAFF. The DNA for the CDR3 is TGTGCCAGCACCTTACATGGGGGCTCTAACACTGAAGCTTTCTTT. The chain carries TRBV11-1 and TRBJ1-1; perhaps TRBD1 as D (6 bases). From germline, CDR1 is SGHAT and CDR2 FQDESV (reference sequence). The CDR3 runs to 15 residues.

The V call is TRBV24-1, the J call TRBJ2-2, with D possibly TRBD1 on 5 matching bases. The CDR3 loop spans 13 amino acids. V dropped 8 bases and J dropped 6 bases, with 12 bases sitting between them. Germline V gives CDR1 KGHDR, CDR2 SFDVKD. The CDR3 protein is CATKETAAGELFF. DNA of the CDR3: TGTGCCACCAAGGAGACAGCCGCCGGGGAGCTGTTTTTT.

The gene calls are TRBV28 and TRBJ2-1, with D possibly called TRBD1 or TRBD2 (5 bases each). The germline V and J ends were trimmed by 1 base and 4 bases, with 14 bases remaining between them. The germline gives CDR1 MDHEN, CDR2 SYDVKM. This CDR3 spans 16 amino acids. The CDR3 nucleotides are TGTGCCAGCAGTTTATTGGGGGAAGGGCGTTACAATGAGCAGTTCTTC. Its protein is CASSLLGEGRYNEQFF.

The V gene is TRBV2, the J gene TRBJ2-3; 9 bases match TRBD1. Trimming cost V 2 bases and J 7 bases; bases outside gene matches: 10. The CDR3 spans 16 residues. Germline V gene lookup returns CDR1 SNHLY and CDR2 FYNNEI. The CDR3 sequence is CASSESGTGTPYTQYF. The CDR3 DNA is TGTGCCAGCAGTGAAAGCGGGACAGGGACTCCATATACGCAGTATTTT.

The table lists this clone with a count of one. This sequence joins TRBV11-2 and TRBJ1-1, with D possibly TRBD1 on 5 matching bases. Trimming shortened V by 3 bases and J by 3 bases, and 8 bases separated the two germline ends. This CDR3 has 13 residues. The germline V gene has CDR1 SGHAT and CDR2 FQNNGV. The CDR3: CASSLTAYTEAFF. CDR3 nucleotides: TGTGCCAGCAGCTTGACAGCCTACACTGAAGCTTTCTTT.

This chain links TRBV12-2 with TRBJ2-7; TRBD1 is the table's D call, not checked against the DNA. TRBV12-2 is reported as a pseudogene. There are 16 residues in the CDR3. CDR3 region: CASRLASRAGVYEQYF. The CDR3 DNA sequence: TGTGCAAGTCGCTTAGCGTCGAGAGCAGGGGTCTACGAGCAGTACTTC.